This T cell receptor beta chain was observed in a study of blood T cell repertoires in COVID-19. The wider study: Samples representing acute and convalescent COVID-19 were sourced from the United States, Italy and Spain. PBMCs, B-cell-depleted T cells, or T cells provided the cDNA or gDNA that made up the material.

Those enrolled in Seattle joined during active infection and were followed longitudinally afterward. This clone was recorded a few times. Authors' processing steps: Amplification of reference gene primers was used by the study to estimate nucleated cell counts. Measured with immunoSEQ multiplex PCR; TCRdb has only the in-frame clones, and not every one. D and trimming come from the DNA, and the V and J calls and clone size come from that table. The data contain 250,000 or so clones, about 87% of them seen just once; the ten biggest clones take up 2% to 3%. CDR1 MDHEN and CDR2 SYDVKM come from the germline V gene. The CDR3 is 17 residues long. V lost 3 bases to trimming and J lost 5 bases; unmatched junction nucleotides: 8.

This rearrangement joins TRBV28 to TRBJ1-5; 12 nucleotides match TRBD1. The clonotype was recovered from a man aged 30-40 years with COVID-19, enrolled during active disease. Material for sequencing was peripheral blood. For the CDR3, the DNA is TGTGCCAGCAGTTTGGGGCCGGGACAGGGGGCCTATCAGCCCCAGCATTTT. Translating it yields CASSLGPGQGAYQPQHF.